These 13 T cell receptor beta chains were sequenced from one sample in a study of Graves' ophthalmopathy and Graves' hyperthyroidism. The authors amplified TCR beta CDR3 regions, and they did so from RNA transcripts for repertoire sequencing. The library came from an HTBI-primed first-round RT-PCR and a second-round multiplex PCR. TCRdb used MiXCR to reprocess the multiplex PCR reads, holding one entry per CDR3 protein. The sample shows about 150,000 distinct CDR3 sequences, around two fifths of them seen only once. The sequenced sample consisted of peripheral blood. These receptors all stem from a woman between 35 and 50 years old with Graves' ophthalmopathy.

This chain joins TRBV7-2 and TRBJ2-4, with TRBD1 matching 7 bases. J was trimmed by 5 bases and V by 5 bases; bases with no gene match: 3. The CDR3 length is 13 residues. Germline CDR1 is SGHTA and CDR2 is FQGNSA. In DNA form, the CDR3 reads TGTGCCAGCAGCCCAGGGACAGAAAACATTCAGTACTTC. This sequence encodes CASSPGTENIQYF.

The chain carries TRBV7-8 and TRBJ1-1; no definite D call. The CDR3 extends over 12 amino acids. CDR1 is SGHVS, CDR2 FQNEAQ, per germline. V was clipped by 5 bases and J by 3 bases, with 7 bases between them. CDR3 in DNA: TGTGCCAGCAGCAGACTTGACACTGAAGCTTTCTTT. This translates into CASSRLDTEAFF. The complete variable domain, with remaining parts taken from reference TRBV7-8 and TRBJ1-1, reads GAGVSQSPRYKVAKRGQDVALRCDPISGHVSLFWYQQALGQGPEFLTYFQNEAQLDKSGLPSDRFFAERPEGSVSTLKIQRTQQEDSAVYLCASSRLDTEAFFGQGTRLTVV.

The V call is TRBV28, the J call TRBJ2-7, with 7 bases aligning to TRBD1. CDR3 length equals 15 residues. CDR1 and CDR2 from the germline V gene are MDHEN and SYDVKM. Losses at the gene ends were 6 bases for V and 1 base for J; bases not matched to a gene: 9. CDR3 in DNA: TGTGCCAGCAGCACCCCGGGGACAGCGTCCTACGAGCAGTACTTC. It translates to CASSTPGTASYEQYF.

This clonotype was detected many times. The rearrangement uses TRBV24-1 and TRBJ1-5, with TRBD1 matching over 9 bases. Germline-derived CDR1 and CDR2 are KGHDR and SFDVKD. Trimming at V came to 5 bases and at J to 3 bases, leaving 7 bases not matched to a gene. CDR3 length: 16 amino acids. DNA for the CDR3: TGTGCCACCAGTGGGTCGGGACAGGGTTTCAATCAGCCCCAGCATTTT. Translation gives CATSGSGQGFNQPQHF.

This clonotype came up a few times. The gene calls are TRBV12-3 or TRBV12-4 and TRBJ2-5; D might be TRBD1 (6 bases). V shed 8 bases and J shed 5 bases, with 15 bases lying between them. The CDR3 covers 13 residues. CDR3 in amino acids: CASVITGLETQYF. In DNA form, the CDR3 reads TGTGCCAGCGTAATTACAGGGTTGGAGACCCAGTACTTC.

This clonotype was recorded at least ten times. This chain joins TRBV29-1 and TRBJ1-1, with no clear D. The germline CDR1 and CDR2 sequences are SQVTM and ANQGSEA. Trimming cost V 5 bases and J 1 base, with 5 bases left between them. This CDR3 has 11 residues. The CDR3 reads CSVLPNTEAFF. CDR3 nucleotide sequence: TGCAGCGTTCTCCCGAACACTGAAGCTTTCTTT.

This clonotype occurred many times. The chain carries TRBV5-1 and TRBJ2-7, with D perhaps TRBD2 (5 bases). With 2 bases removed from V and 0 bases from J, the gap between germline ends came to 9 bases. Germline V CDR1 and CDR2: SGHRS, YFSETQ. The CDR3 has 14 residues. The CDR3 reads CASSFGMSSYEQYF. The CDR3 DNA sequence: TGCGCCAGCAGCTTCGGGATGTCCTCCTACGAGCAGTACTTC.

The chain is built from TRBV10-1 and TRBJ2-7; TRBD2 might be the D (5 bases). Germline V lookup: CDR1 WNHNN, CDR2 SYGVQD (reference sequence). The CDR3 runs to 13 residues. V lost 5 bases to trimming and J lost 6 bases, with 14 bases between them. The CDR3 loop is CASSTGGSGEQYF. The DNA for the CDR3 is TGCGCCAGCAGTACCGGAGGATCCGGCGAGCAGTACTTC.

The CDR3, as DNA: TGTGCCAGCAAACTGGGAGAGGGGCCATACTACGAGCAGTACTTC. As protein: CASKLGEGPYYEQYF. The gene calls are TRBV6-1 and TRBJ2-7; D may be TRBD1 or TRBD2 (5 bases each). The germline V gene has CDR1 MNHNS and CDR2 SASEGT. This CDR3 spans 15 amino acids. Trimming pared 7 bases from V and 3 bases from J, leaving 19 bases between.

This clonotype showed up many times. The germline gene is not matched at one end of the junction; a read error may be the cause. The genes are TRBV7-2 and TRBJ2-2; 7 nucleotides line up with TRBD2. CDR1 and CDR2 (germline): SGHTA, FQGNSA. The CDR3 extends over 13 amino acids. The CDR3 DNA reads as TGTGCCAGCAGCTTACAGCCAGGGAGGGAGCTGCTTTTT. It specifies CASSLQPGRELLF.

V usage is TRBV28 and J usage is TRBJ1-1; no firm D call. Germline-derived CDR1 and CDR2 are MDHEN and SYDVKM. The length of the CDR3 is 13 residues. Trimming took off 5 bases at V and 7 bases at J, with 14 bases between the two ends. The CDR3 DNA is TGTGCCAGCAGTCGTTCCGGAGGGATTGAAGCTTTCTTT. Amino acid sequence: CASSRSGGIEAFF.

The CDR3 sequence: CASSQGEYEQYF. DNA of the CDR3: TGTGCCAGCAGTCAGGGAGAATACGAGCAGTACTTC. J is TRBJ2-7 and V is TRBV6-2 or TRBV6-3, with D tentatively TRBD1 or TRBD2 (5 bases each). Germline CDR1 is MNHEY and CDR2 is SVGEGT. Trimming took off 5 bases at V and 4 bases at J, with 9 bases between the two ends. There are 12 residues in the CDR3.

Ten or more counts support this clonotype. The chain's CDR3 is CASSSTGFFYSGANVLTF. CDR3 DNA sequence: TGTGCCAGCAGCTCCACAGGGTTCTTCTACTCTGGGGCCAACGTCCTGACTTTC. This chain joins TRBV6-5 and TRBJ2-6, with D tentatively TRBD1 (6 bases). The germline V and J ends were trimmed by 6 bases and 0 bases, with 18 bases remaining between them. This CDR3 contains 18 residues. Germline V CDR1 and CDR2: MNHEY, SVGAGI.